This T cell receptor (beta chain) is from a study of CD8 T cells in ankylosing spondylitis. Whole-study results and caveats: Peripheral blood samples showed relatively rare disease-linked clones, and these clones were CD8+.

Scientists made TCR beta libraries using quantitative 5'-RACE with molecular barcodes. TCRdb fed the 5' RACE reads into MiXCR, producing one record per CDR3 protein. Altogether about 110,000 distinct CDR3 sequences are present, 24% being singletons, with the ten largest covering over 9%. This clonotype was seen a few times. Its specificity is unknown. Germline CDR1 SGHRS, CDR2 YFSETQ. This CDR3 region has 18 residues. Trimming at V came to 5 bases and at J to 7 bases, leaving 15 bases not matched to a gene. Sequencing was performed on synovial fluid, either unsorted or a sorted T cell fraction (not recorded which). The chain has TRBV5-1 and TRBJ2-2; TRBD2 matches 12 bases. This sequence originates from a male donor with ankylosing spondylitis. This chain's CDR3 is CASSPLLAGGPQGGELFF. As DNA, the CDR3 is TGCGCCAGCAGTCCACTGCTAGCGGGAGGGCCTCAAGGCGGGGAGCTGTTTTTT. Supplemented by reference TRBV5-1 and TRBJ2-2, the full variable domain reads KAGVTQTPRYLIKTRGQQVTLSCSPISGHRSVSWYQQTPGQGLQFLFEYFSETQRNKGNFPGRFSGRQFSNSRSEMNVSTLELGDSALYLCASSPLLAGGPQGGELFFGEGSRLTVL.